This TCR beta chain derives from a study of vaccination effects on CD4 cells after COVID-19. Study results and caveats: Recruitment yielded few convalescent patients, and the study had no early post-infection timepoints.

V shed 4 bases and J 6 bases; nucleotides not matched to a gene: 3. Germline V CDR1 and CDR2: LGHDT, YNNKEL (reference sequence). The CDR3 length is 14 residues. CD4+ T cells specific for antigen were expanded with viral peptide pools by the ViraFEST assay before sequencing. After roughly ten days in culture, the CD4+ T cells were isolated. Vaccine recipients, nucleocapsid antibody negative, had no prior SARS-CoV-2 infection. It was on days 3 and 7 that half the medium was replaced with IL-2 medium. Worth noting for this clone: Its specificity is unknown.

Assay: immunoSEQ multiplex PCR; the TCRdb copy retains only in-frame clones and omits some. The sample has 25,000 to 30,000 clones, about four fifths seen once; the top ten hold about 32%. The source of this sequence is a human donor who received a COVID-19 vaccine. This chain joins TRBV3-1 (or the pseudogene TRBV3-2) and TRBJ1-4; 9 positions agree with TRBD1. The source was CD4+ T cells from PBMCs cultured with SARS-CoV-2 spike peptides, collected before COVID-19 vaccination. DNA for the CDR3: TGTGCCAGCAGCCCCGGGACAGGGTATGAAAAACTGTTTTTT. Protein: CASSPGTGYEKLFF.